The 19 T cell receptor beta chains below come from one sample, sequenced in a study of T cells in localized non-small cell lung cancer. Method: immunoSEQ multiplex PCR; TCRdb's copy keeps in-frame clones and lacks some. The table lists 70,000 or so clones, about 81% of them singletons. The specimen was peripheral blood, collected before any cancer treatment. Receptor source: a female donor of 60 years or more with stage I lung adenocarcinoma.

The CDR3 nucleotides are TGTGCCAGCAGCACCCACTACAACCCTGGAAACACCATATATTTT. Amino acid sequence: CASSTHYNPGNTIYF. V and J are TRBV6-5 and TRBJ1-3; D gene unclear. This CDR3 region has 15 residues. Germline CDR1 is MNHEY and CDR2 is SVGAGI. The ends were cut back, 6 bases at V and 2 bases at J, with 14 bases in the middle.

This clone was detected a few times. V and J are TRBV7-9 and TRBJ2-5; D might be TRBD2 (5 bases). V lost 8 bases to trimming and J lost 3 bases, with 10 bases between them. Germline-derived CDR1 and CDR2 are SEHNR and FQNEAQ (reference sequence). This CDR3 region has 12 residues. The CDR3 spells CASCYGEETQYF. CDR3 in DNA: TGTGCCAGCTGTTACGGGGAAGAGACCCAGTACTTC.

V gene TRBV19 combines with J gene TRBJ2-2; D perhaps matches TRBD2 (6 bases). CDR1 is LNHDA, CDR2 SQIVND, per germline (reference sequence). CDR3 length: 14 amino acids. V was trimmed by 4 bases and J by 5 bases, leaving 11 bases between them. CDR3 sequence (DNA): TGTGCCAGTAGTAACCCCGGAGGGACCGGGGAGCTGTTTTTT. Translation: CASSNPGGTGELFF.

This clone was counted once. This chain links TRBV7-2 with TRBJ2-7; no clear D. The CDR3 has 17 amino acids. Germline V lookup: CDR1 SGHTA, CDR2 FQGNSA. Trimming pared 0 bases from V and 2 bases from J, leaving 17 bases between. In DNA, the CDR3 is TGTGCCAGCAGCTTAGCGCCAGGATGGGATGGGACCTACGAGCAGTACTTC. Translated, it gives CASSLAPGWDGTYEQYF.

This clone turned up a few times. The chain links TRBV2 to TRBJ1-1; a possible D gene is TRBD1 (6 bases). The CDR3 spans 12 residues. Looked up from germline, CDR1 is SNHLY and CDR2 is FYNNEI. V gave up 11 bases and J gave up 4 bases, with 14 bases separating them. The CDR3 loop is CAGHNRVTEAFF. The DNA for the CDR3 is TGTGCCGGACACAACAGGGTCACTGAAGCTTTCTTT.

The chain carries TRBV7-2 and TRBJ2-7; TRBD2 agrees at 7 bases. With V trimmed by 5 bases and J by 3 bases, 4 bases remained unmatched. This CDR3 is built from 13 residues. Germline CDR1 is SGHTA and CDR2 is FQGNSA. CDR3 bases: TGTGCCAGCAGCCTCCAGCGGGACTACGAGCAGTACTTC. This codes for CASSLQRDYEQYF.

This chain uses TRBV7-9 with TRBJ2-2; no definite D call. The CDR3 has 12 amino acids. Between the trimmed V and J ends, which lost 2 bases and 7 bases, there was a span of 5 bases. Germline CDR1 and CDR2: SEHNR and FQNEAQ (reference sequence). CDR3 coding DNA: TGTGCCAGCAGCTTATCGGGCGGGGAGCTGTTTTTT. It specifies CASSLSGGELFF.

The CDR3 DNA is TGTGCCAGGGGGGCCGTCGCCACAGATACGCAGTATTTT. Its translation: CARGAVATDTQYF. The chain uses TRBV27 and TRBJ2-3; TRBD1 is a possible D gene (6 bases). The CDR3 extends over 13 amino acids. Germline-derived CDR1 and CDR2 are MNHEY and SMNVEV (reference sequence). V lost 9 bases and J lost 2, with 12 bases in between.

The V gene is TRBV5-4, the J gene TRBJ2-5; D not certain. Germline CDR1 reads SGHNT; CDR2 reads YYREEE (reference sequence). V dropped 4 bases and J dropped 1 base, with 8 bases sitting between them. CDR3 size: 13 residues. The CDR3 DNA follows: TGTGCCAGCAGCCTCAAAGGCCAAGAGACCCAGTACTTC. It translates to CASSLKGQETQYF.

The gene calls are TRBV7-8 and TRBJ2-3; 14 bases align to TRBD2. Germline loops: CDR1 SGHVS, CDR2 FQNEAQ. J was trimmed by 6 bases and V by 2 bases; bases with no gene match: 1. The CDR3 is 15 residues long. CDR3 loop: CASSLRTSGGDTQYF. CDR3 DNA: TGTGCCAGCAGCTTACGGACTAGCGGGGGGGATACGCAGTATTTT.

This clone has just a few counts. The chain is built from TRBV11-1 and TRBJ2-7; the D is unclear. CDR3 length equals 12 residues. Trimming cost V 1 base and J 5 bases, with 6 bases left between them. The V gene's germline CDR1 is SGHAT and CDR2 FQDESV (reference sequence). The CDR3 region has the DNA TGTGCCAGCAGCTTAGGAGAAAACGAGCAGTACTTC. Residues: CASSLGENEQYF.

The genes are TRBV6-5 and TRBJ2-7, with D uncertain. V dropped 6 bases and J dropped 2 bases, with 14 bases sitting between them. The CDR3 has 14 amino acids. The germline V gene encodes CDR1 MNHEY and CDR2 SVGAGI. The CDR3 reads CASRSLRIPYEQYF. The CDR3 DNA is TGTGCCAGCAGGTCCTTACGGATTCCCTACGAGCAGTACTTC.

The rearrangement joins TRBV12-2 to TRBJ1-2. TRBV12-2 is a pseudogene. The CDR3 contains 15 residues. The CDR3 reads CASRFHREAINGYTF. The CDR3 coding sequence is TGTGCAAGTCGCTTTCACAGGGAGGCAATAAATGGCTACACCTTC.

Only one count was recorded for this clone. V usage is TRBV27 and J usage is TRBJ2-3, with D unresolved. Trimming cost V 2 bases and J 0 bases, with 12 bases left between them. Germline V gene sequence: CDR1 MNHEY, CDR2 SMNVEV (reference sequence). The CDR3 runs 16 residues. CDR3 nucleotide sequence: TGTGCCAGCAGTTTAGGCGGAGCAAGAAGCACAGATACGCAGTATTTT. It specifies CASSLGGARSTDTQYF.

V and J are TRBV5-5 and TRBJ2-2; 8 nucleotides agree with TRBD2. The CDR3 runs 18 residues. V gave up 0 bases and J gave up 0 bases; unmatched junction bases: 7. Germline V lookup: CDR1 SGHKS, CDR2 YYEKEE (reference sequence). CDR3 sequence reads: CASSLAKSGGPNTGELFF. CDR3 DNA: TGTGCCAGCAGCTTGGCCAAGAGCGGGGGACCGAACACCGGGGAGCTGTTTTTT.

The CDR3 sequence: CASSRGTVQETQYF. DNA for the CDR3: TGTGCCAGCAGCCGCGGGACAGTCCAGGAGACCCAGTACTTC. The chain couples TRBV6-1 to TRBJ2-5; D perhaps matches TRBD1 (7 bases). Germline V gives CDR1 MNHNS, CDR2 SASEGT. V dropped 6 bases and J dropped 5 bases, with 16 bases sitting between them. The CDR3 is 14 amino acids.

The gene calls are TRBV6-1 and TRBJ2-1, with 9 bases fitting TRBD1. Losses at the gene ends were 7 bases for V and 10 bases for J; bases not matched to a gene: 11. CDR3 length: 14 residues. The germline CDR1 and CDR2 sequences are MNHNS and SASEGT. This CDR3 reads CASTGTGRRMEQFF. CDR3 DNA: TGTGCCAGCACTGGGACAGGGAGGAGGATGGAGCAGTTCTTC.

The chain recombines TRBV11-2 with TRBJ2-3; D is undetermined. Germline loops: CDR1 SGHAT, CDR2 FQNNGV. Trimming took off 1 base at V and 5 bases at J, with 1 base between the two ends. The CDR3 runs to 11 residues. CDR3 amino acids: CASSLVDTQYF. The CDR3 nucleotides read TGTGCCAGCAGCTTAGTAGATACGCAGTATTTT.

This sequence joins TRBV9 and TRBJ2-3; 9 bases line up with TRBD2. Germline CDR1 is SGDLS and CDR2 is YYNGEE. This CDR3 has 15 residues. V shed 5 bases and J 4 bases; nucleotides not matched to a gene: 8. CDR3 DNA sequence: TGTGCCAGCAGTCAGAGCGGGAGGAGCGCAGATACGCAGTATTTT. This translates into CASSQSGRSADTQYF. The whole variable domain, remainder taken from reference TRBV9 and TRBJ2-3, is DSGVTQTPKHLITATGQRVTLRCSPRSGDLSVYWYQQSLDQGLQFLIQYYNGEERAKGNILERFSAQQFPDLHSELNLSSLELGDSALYFCASSQSGRSADTQYFGPGTRLTVL.